The present TCR beta chain was sequenced within a study of STAT5B mutations in CD4+ large granular lymphocyte leukemia. Profiled with immunoSEQ multiplex PCR; TCRdb holds only in-frame clones, not every one. The sample holds more than 7,500 clones, around 83% seen once. This TCR derives from a man in his 60s with CD4+ T-cell large granular lymphocyte leukemia. The specimen was PBMCs.

Here the CDR3 DNA reads TGCGCCAGCAGCCAAGAACTGGGGGCTGGTGAAAAACTGTTTTTT. Protein product: CASSQELGAGEKLFF. The V call is TRBV4-3, the J call TRBJ1-4, with D perhaps matching TRBD1 (6 bases). The CDR3 runs 15 residues. CDR1 and CDR2 (germline): LGHNA, YSLEER. Trimming removed 0 bases at V and 7 bases at J, with 12 bases between.